This T cell receptor (beta chain) is drawn from a study of cytomegalovirus exposure and HLA in healthy donors. Study context: Membership in the Caucasian-associated ancestry cluster was found for 65% to 85% of 300 to 400 genotyped donors. Points from the study as a whole: A list of around 150 TCR beta chains associated with cytomegalovirus was given. Rarity marked most TCR sequences, yet some public TCRs occurred in many donors.

This CDR3 has 12 residues. Germline CDR1 is GTSNPN and CDR2 is SVGIG (reference sequence). Trimming left V 5 bases short and J 4 bases short, with 12 bases between. In the PCR, 60 Vbeta and 13 Jbeta primers were used. Some clones are missing from TCRdb's copy, which holds only in-frame ones; the method was immunoSEQ multiplex PCR. The data show under 90,000 clones, about 70% seen once. Turning to this clone: Its target is not known.

This chain connects TRBV30 to TRBJ2-7, with a possible D match to TRBD1 (6 bases). The source of this sequence is a man aged 40-55 years in good health and CMV-seropositive. Sequencing was performed on PBMCs. The CDR3 DNA follows: TGTGCCTGGTACAGGGTAGGGTACGAGCAGTACTTC. Its translation: CAWYRVGYEQYF.